This T cell receptor (beta chain) originates from a study of cytomegalovirus exposure and HLA in healthy donors. Study context: Earlier, about 180 million T cells were analyzed, and some 120 million unique TCR beta sequences were found among them. Study observations and caveats: Researchers catalogued 160 or so TCR beta chains as cytomegalovirus-associated. A later analysis revealed that TCR association rates differed between HLA loci, peaking at DRB1 and bottoming out at HLA-C.

In the PCR, 60 Vbeta and 13 Jbeta primers were used. Using immunoSEQ multiplex PCR, the repertoire was profiled, and TCRdb retains in-frame clones only, with some absent. The sample holds roughly 180,000 clones, roughly 84% seen once. As concerns this clone: Its target is unknown.

Sequencing input: PBMCs. This TCR derives from a male donor in good health and CMV-seronegative.

The CDR3 DNA sequence: TGTGCCAGCAGCAAGAGACGAGGACGGGAAAGTGCAACTAATGAAAAACTGTTTTTT. This encodes CASSKRRGRESATNEKLFF. The chain uses TRBV11-2 and TRBJ1-4, with D unresolved. The ends were cut back, 5 bases at V and 0 bases at J, with 22 bases in the middle. Germline assignment: CDR1 SGHAT and CDR2 FQNNGV. The CDR3 is 19 amino acids.